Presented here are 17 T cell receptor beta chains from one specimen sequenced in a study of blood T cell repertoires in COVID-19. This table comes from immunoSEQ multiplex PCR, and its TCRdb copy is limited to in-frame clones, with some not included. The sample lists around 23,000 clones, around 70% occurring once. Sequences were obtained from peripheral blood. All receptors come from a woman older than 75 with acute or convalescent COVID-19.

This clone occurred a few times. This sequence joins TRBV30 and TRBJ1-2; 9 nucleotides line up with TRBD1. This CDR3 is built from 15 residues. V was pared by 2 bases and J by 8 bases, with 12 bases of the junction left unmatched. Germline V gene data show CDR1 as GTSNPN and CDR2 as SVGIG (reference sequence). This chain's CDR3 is CAWSRDRARSGGYTF. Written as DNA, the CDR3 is TGTGCCTGGAGTCGGGACAGGGCTCGTTCAGGCGGCTACACCTTC.

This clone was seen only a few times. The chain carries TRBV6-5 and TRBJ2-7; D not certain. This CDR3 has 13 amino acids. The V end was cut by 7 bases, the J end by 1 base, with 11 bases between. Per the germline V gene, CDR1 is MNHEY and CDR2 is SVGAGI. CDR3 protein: CASTRSPSYEQYF. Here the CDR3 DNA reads TGTGCCAGCACTCGGTCCCCATCCTACGAGCAGTACTTC.

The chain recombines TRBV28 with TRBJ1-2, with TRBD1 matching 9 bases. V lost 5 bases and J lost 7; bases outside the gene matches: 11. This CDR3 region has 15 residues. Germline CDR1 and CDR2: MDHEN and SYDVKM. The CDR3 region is CASSADRGFVVGYTF. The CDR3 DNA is TGTGCCAGCAGTGCCGACAGGGGGTTCGTGGTTGGCTACACCTTC.

The CDR3 DNA reads TGTGCCACTTCTCAGGGGCAATTAGGTGGCTACACCTTC. Translating gives CATSQGQLGGYTF. This chain joins TRBV10-3 and TRBJ1-2; tentatively, D is TRBD1 (6 bases). The germline V and J ends were trimmed by 10 bases and 7 bases, with 19 bases remaining between them. The V gene's germline CDR1 is ENHRY and CDR2 SYGVKD. CDR3 length equals 13 residues.

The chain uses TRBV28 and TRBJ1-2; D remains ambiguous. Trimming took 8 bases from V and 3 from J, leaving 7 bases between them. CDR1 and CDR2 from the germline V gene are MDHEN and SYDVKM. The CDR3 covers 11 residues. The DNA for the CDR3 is TGTGCCAGCCAGGCAGACTATGGCTACACCTTC. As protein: CASQADYGYTF.

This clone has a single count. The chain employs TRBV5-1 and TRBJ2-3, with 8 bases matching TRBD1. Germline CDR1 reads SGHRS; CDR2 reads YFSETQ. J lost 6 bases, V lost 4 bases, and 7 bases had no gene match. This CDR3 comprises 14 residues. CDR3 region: CASSDDRGTDTQYF. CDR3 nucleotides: TGCGCCAGCAGCGACGACAGGGGTACCGATACGCAGTATTTT.

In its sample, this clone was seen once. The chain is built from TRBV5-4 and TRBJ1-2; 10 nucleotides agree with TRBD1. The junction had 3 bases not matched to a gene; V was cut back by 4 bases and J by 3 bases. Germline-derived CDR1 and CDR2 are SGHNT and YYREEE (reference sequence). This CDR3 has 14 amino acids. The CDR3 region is CASSRQGADYGYTF. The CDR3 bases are TGTGCCAGCAGCCGACAGGGGGCGGACTATGGCTACACCTTC.

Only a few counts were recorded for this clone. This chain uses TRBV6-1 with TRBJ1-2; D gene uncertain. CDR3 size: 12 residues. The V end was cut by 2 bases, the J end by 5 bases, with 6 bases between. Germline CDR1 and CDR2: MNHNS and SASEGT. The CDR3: CASSEPYYGYTF. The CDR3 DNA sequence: TGTGCCAGCAGTGAACCTTATTATGGCTACACCTTC.

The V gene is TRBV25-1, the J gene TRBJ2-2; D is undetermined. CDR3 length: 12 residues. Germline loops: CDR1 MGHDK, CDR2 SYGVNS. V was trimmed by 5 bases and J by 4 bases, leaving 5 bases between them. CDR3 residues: CASSPFTGELFF. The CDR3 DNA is TGTGCCAGCAGTCCGTTCACCGGGGAGCTGTTTTTT.

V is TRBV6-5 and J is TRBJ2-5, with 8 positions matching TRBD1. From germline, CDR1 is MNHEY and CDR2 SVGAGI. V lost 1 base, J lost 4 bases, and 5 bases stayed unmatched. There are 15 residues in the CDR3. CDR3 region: CASSYWGQVGETQYF. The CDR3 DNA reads TGTGCCAGCAGTTACTGGGGACAGGTCGGAGAGACCCAGTACTTC.

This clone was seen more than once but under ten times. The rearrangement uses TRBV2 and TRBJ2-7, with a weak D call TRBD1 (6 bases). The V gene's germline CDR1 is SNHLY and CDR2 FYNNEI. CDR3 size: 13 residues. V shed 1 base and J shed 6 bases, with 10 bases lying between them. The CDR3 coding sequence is TGTGCCAGCAGTGAAGATGTAGGGGGCGAGCAGTACTTC. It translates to CASSEDVGGEQYF.

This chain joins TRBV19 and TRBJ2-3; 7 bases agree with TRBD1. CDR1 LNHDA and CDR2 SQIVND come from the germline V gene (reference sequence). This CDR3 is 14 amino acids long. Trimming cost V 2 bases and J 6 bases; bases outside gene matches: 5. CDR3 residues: CASSIRQGSDTQYF. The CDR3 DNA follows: TGTGCCAGTAGTATACGACAGGGTTCCGATACGCAGTATTTT.

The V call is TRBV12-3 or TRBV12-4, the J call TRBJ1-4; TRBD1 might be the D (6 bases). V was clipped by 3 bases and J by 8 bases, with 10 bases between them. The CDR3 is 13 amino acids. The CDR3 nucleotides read TGTGCCAGCAGTTTTGGGGGCAGGGAAAAACTGTTTTTT. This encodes CASSFGGREKLFF.

The CDR3 DNA reads TGTGCCAGCAGCGGGACTAGCGGGAGGGGCCCCGGGGAGCTGTTTTTT. Translated: CASSGTSGRGPGELFF. The chain couples TRBV5-5 to TRBJ2-2, with TRBD2 matching over 16 bases. V dropped 4 bases and J dropped 6; count of bases not matched to a gene: 3. The CDR3 covers 16 residues. CDR1 is SGHKS, CDR2 YYEKEE, per germline (reference sequence).

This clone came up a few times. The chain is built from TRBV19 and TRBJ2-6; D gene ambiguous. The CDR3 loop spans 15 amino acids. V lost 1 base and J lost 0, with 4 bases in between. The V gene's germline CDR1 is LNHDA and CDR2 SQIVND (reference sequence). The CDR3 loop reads CASSIVRSGANVLTF. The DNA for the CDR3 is TGTGCCAGTAGTATAGTCCGCTCTGGGGCCAACGTCCTGACTTTC.

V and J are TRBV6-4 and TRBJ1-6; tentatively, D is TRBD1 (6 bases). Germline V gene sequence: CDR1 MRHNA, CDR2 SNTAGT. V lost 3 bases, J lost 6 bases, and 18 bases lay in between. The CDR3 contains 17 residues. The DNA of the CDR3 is TGTGCCAGCAGTGAAGGTAAGGGACAAGAATTTAATTCACCCCTCCACTTT. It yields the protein CASSEGKGQEFNSPLHF.

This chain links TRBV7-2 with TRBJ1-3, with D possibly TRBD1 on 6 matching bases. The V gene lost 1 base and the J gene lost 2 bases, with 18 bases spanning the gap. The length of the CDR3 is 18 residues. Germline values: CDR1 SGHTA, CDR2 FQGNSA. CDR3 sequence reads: CASSLVRRGPGAGNTIYF. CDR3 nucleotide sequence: TGTGCCAGCAGCTTAGTGCGAAGGGGCCCAGGGGCTGGAAACACCATATATTTT.